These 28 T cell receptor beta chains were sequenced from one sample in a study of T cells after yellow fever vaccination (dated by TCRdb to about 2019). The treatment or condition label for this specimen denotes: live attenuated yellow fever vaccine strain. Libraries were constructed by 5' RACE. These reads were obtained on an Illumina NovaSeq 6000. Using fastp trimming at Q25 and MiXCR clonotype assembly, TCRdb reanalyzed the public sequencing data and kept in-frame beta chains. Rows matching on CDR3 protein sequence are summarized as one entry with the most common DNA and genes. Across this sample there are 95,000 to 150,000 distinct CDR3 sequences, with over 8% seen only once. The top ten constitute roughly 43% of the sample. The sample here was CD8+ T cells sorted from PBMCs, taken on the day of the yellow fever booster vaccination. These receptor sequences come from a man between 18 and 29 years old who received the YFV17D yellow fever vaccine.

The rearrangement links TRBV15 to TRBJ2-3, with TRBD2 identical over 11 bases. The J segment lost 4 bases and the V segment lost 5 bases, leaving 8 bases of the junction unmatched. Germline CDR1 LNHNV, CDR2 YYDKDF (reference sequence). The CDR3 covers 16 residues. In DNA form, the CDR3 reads TGTGCCACCAGCCCCGGGACTAGCGGAAACTCAGATACGCAGTATTTT. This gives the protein CATSPGTSGNSDTQYF. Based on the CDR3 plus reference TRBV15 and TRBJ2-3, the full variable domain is DAMVIQNPRYQVTQFGKPVTLSCSQTLNHNVMYWYQQKSSQAPKLLFHYYDKDFNNEADTPDNFQSRRPNTSFCFLDIRSPGLGDTAMYLCATSPGTSGNSDTQYFGPGTRLTVL.

CDR3 DNA sequence: TGTGCCAGCAGCGACCCCAAGGGGGTCGAGCAGTACGTC. Translating it yields CASSDPKGVEQYV. This chain joins TRBV7-2 and TRBJ2-7; D may be TRBD1 (6 bases). In germline, CDR1 is SGHTA, CDR2 FQGNSA. This CDR3 has 13 residues. V lost 5 bases, J lost 6 bases, and 14 bases lay in between.

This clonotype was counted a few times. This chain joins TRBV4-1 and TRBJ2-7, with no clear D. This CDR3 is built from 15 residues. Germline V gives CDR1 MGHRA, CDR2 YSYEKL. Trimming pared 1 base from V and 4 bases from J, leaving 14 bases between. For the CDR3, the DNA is TGCGCCAGCAGCCAAGCATTAGGTGCTGGGTACGAGCAGTACTTC. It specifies CASSQALGAGYEQYF.

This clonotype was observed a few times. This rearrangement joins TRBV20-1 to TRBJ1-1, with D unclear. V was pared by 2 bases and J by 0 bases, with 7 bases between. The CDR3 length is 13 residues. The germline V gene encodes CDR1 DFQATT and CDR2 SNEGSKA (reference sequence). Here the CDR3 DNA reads TGCAGTGCTAGATATCTAATGAACACTGAAGCTTTCTTT. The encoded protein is CSARYLMNTEAFF.

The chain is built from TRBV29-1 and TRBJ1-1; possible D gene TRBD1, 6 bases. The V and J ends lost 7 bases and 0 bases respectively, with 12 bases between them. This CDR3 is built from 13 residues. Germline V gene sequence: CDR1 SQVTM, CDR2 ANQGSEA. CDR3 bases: TGCAGCGGGAACAGGGCGATGAACACTGAAGCTTTCTTT. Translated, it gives CSGNRAMNTEAFF.

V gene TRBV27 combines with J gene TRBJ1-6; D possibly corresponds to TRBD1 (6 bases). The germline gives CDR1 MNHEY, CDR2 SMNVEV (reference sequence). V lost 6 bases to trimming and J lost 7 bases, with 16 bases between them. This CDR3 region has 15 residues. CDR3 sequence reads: CASSLGGAINSPLHF. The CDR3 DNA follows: TGTGCCAGCAGCCTAGGGGGGGCCATCAATTCACCCCTCCACTTT.

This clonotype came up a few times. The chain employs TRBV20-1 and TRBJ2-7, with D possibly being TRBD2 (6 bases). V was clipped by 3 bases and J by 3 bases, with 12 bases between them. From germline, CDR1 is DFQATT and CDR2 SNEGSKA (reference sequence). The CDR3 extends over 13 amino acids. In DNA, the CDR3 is TGCAGTGCTAGGAGCACTAGCTTCTACGAGCAGTACGTC. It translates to CSARSTSFYEQYV.

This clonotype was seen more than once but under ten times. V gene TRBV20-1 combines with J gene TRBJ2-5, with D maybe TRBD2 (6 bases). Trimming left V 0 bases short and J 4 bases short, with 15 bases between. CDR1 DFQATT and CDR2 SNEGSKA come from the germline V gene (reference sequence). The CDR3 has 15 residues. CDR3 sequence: CSARDPEGRRETQYF. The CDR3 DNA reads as TGCAGTGCTAGAGATCCGGAGGGACGCCGAGAGACCCAGTACTTC.

The CDR3, as DNA: TGCGCCAGCAGCCAAGTCCCAGATACGCAGTATTTT. It translates to CASSQVPDTQYF. The chain links TRBV4-3 to TRBJ2-3; D uncertain. The CDR3 runs to 12 residues. The germline V and J ends were trimmed by 1 base and 4 bases, with 3 bases remaining between them. Per the germline V gene, CDR1 is LGHNA and CDR2 is YSLEER.

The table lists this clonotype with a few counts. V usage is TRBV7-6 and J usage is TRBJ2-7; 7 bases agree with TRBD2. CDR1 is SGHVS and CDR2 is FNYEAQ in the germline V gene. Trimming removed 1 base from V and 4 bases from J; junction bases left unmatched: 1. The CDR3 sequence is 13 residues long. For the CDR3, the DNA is TGTGCCAGCAGCTTAGTGGGAGGGTACGAGCAGTACTTC. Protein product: CASSLVGGYEQYF. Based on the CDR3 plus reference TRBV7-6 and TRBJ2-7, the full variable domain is GAGVSQSPRYKVTKRGQDVALRCDPISGHVSLYWYRQALGQGPEFLTYFNYEAQQDKSGLPNDRFSAERPEGSISTLTIQRTEQRDSAMYRCASSLVGGYEQYFGPGTRLTVT.

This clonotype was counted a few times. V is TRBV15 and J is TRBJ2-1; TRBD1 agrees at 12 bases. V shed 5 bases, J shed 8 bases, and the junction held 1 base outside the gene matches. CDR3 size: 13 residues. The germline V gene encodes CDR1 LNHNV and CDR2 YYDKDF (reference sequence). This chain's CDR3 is CATSRDRGHEQFF. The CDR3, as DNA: TGTGCCACCAGCCGGGACAGGGGGCATGAGCAGTTCTTC.

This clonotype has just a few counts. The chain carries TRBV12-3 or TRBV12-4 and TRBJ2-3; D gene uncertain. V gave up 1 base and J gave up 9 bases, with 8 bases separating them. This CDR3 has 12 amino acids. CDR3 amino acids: CASSLGGVTQYF. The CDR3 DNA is TGTGCCAGCAGTTTAGGTGGGGTAACGCAGTATTTT.

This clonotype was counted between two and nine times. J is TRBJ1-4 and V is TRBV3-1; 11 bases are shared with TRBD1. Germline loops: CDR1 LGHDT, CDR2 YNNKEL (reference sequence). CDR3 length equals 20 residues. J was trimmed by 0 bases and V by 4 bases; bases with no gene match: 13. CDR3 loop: CASSRRPGTGGRATNEKLFF. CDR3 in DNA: TGTGCCAGCAGCCGCCGTCCCGGGACAGGGGGTCGGGCAACTAATGAAAAACTGTTTTTT.

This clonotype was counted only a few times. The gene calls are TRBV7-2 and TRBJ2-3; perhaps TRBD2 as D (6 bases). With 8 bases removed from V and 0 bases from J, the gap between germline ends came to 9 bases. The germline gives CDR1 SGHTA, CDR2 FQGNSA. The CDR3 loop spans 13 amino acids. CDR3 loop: CASLGTSTDTQYF. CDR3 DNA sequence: TGTGCCAGCTTAGGGACTAGCACAGATACGCAGTATTTT.

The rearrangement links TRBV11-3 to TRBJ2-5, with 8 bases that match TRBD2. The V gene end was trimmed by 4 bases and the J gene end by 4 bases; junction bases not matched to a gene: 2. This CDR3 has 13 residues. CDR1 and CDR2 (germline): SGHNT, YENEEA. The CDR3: CASSYGGGETQYF. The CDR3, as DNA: TGTGCCAGCAGCTACGGGGGGGGAGAGACCCAGTACTTC.

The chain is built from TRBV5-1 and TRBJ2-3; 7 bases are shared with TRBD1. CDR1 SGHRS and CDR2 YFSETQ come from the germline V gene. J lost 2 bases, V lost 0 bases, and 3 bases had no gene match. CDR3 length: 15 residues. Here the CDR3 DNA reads TGCGCCAGCAGCTTGGGACAGGGTATCACAGATACGCAGTATTTT. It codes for CASSLGQGITDTQYF.

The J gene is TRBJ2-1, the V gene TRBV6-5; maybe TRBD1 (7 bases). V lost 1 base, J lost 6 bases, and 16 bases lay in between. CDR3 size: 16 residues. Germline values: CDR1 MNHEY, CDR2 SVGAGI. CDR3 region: CASSYFGRGEINEQFF. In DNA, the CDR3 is TGTGCCAGCAGTTACTTTGGCAGGGGGGAGATCAATGAGCAGTTCTTC.

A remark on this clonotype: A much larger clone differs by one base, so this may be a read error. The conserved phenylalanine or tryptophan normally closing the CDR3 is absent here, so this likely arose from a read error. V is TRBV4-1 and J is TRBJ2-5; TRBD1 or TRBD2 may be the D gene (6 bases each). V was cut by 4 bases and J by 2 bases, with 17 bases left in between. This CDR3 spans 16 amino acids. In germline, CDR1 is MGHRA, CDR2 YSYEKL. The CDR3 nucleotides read TGCGCCAGCAGCCCACAGGGAATGGGGGGTCAAGAGACCCAGTACCTC. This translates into CASSPQGMGGQETQYL.

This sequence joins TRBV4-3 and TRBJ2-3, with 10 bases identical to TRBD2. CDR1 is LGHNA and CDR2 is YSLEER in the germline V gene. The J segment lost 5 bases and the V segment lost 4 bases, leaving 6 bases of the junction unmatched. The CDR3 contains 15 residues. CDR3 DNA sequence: TGCGCCAGCAGCCTGAGCGGGGGGGCAAAAGATACGCAGTATTTT. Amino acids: CASSLSGGAKDTQYF.

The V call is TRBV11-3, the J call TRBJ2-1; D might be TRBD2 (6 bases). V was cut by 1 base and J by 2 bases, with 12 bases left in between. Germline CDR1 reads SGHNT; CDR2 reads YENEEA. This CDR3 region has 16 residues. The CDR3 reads CASSLGRGVTYNEQFF. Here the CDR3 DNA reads TGTGCCAGCAGCTTAGGTCGCGGGGTAACCTACAATGAGCAGTTCTTC.

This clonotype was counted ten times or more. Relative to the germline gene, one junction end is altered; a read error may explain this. DNA for the CDR3: TGCGCCAGCAGTTTGGGCCGGACAGGGAGCACTGAAGCTTTCTTT. It encodes CASSLGRTGSTEAFF. The gene calls are TRBV5-1 and TRBJ1-1; the match to TRBD1 covers 8 bases. CDR1 is SGHRS, CDR2 YFSETQ, per germline. This CDR3 comprises 15 residues.

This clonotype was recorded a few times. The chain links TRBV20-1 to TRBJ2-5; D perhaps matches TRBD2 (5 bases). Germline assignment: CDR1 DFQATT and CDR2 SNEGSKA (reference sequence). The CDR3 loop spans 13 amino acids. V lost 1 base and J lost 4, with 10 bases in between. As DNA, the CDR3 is TGCAGTGCTAGAGGGCGGGCCCGAGAGACCCAGTACTTC. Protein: CSARGRARETQYF.

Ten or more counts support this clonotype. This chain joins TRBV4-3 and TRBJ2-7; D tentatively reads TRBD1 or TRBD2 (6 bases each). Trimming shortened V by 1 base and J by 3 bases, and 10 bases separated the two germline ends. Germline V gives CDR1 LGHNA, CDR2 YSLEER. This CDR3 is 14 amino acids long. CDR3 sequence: CASSQGRGDYEQYF. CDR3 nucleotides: TGCGCCAGCAGCCAAGGAAGGGGGGACTACGAGCAGTACTTC.

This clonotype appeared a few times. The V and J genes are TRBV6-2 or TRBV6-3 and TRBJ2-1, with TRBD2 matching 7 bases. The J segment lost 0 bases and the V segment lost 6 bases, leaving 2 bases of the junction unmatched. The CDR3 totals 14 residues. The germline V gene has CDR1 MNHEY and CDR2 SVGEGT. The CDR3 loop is CASRRTSSYNEQFF. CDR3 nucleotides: TGTGCCAGCAGGAGGACTAGCTCCTACAATGAGCAGTTCTTC.

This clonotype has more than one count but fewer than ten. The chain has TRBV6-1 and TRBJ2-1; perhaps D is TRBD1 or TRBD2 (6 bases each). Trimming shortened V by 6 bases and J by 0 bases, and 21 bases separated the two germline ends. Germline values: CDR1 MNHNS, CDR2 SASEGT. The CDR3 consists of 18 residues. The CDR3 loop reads CASSLRGGTRSSYNEQFF. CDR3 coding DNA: TGTGCCAGCAGCCTCCGAGGGGGGACAAGAAGCTCCTACAATGAGCAGTTCTTC.

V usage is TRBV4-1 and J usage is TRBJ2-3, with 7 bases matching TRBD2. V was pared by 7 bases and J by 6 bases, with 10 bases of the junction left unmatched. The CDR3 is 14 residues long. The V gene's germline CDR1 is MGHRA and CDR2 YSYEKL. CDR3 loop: CASTFRLAYDTQYF. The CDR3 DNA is TGCGCCAGCACCTTCCGACTAGCATACGATACGCAGTATTTT.

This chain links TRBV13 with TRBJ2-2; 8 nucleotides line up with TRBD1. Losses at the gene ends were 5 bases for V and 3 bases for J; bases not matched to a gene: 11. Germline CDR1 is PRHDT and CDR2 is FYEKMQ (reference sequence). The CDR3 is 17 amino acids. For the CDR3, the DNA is TGTGCCAGCAGCCTCTCGGACAGGGTCGATGACACCGGGGAGCTGTTTTTT. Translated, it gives CASSLSDRVDDTGELFF. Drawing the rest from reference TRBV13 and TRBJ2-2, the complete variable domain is AAGVIQSPRHLIKEKRETATLKCYPIPRHDTVYWYQQGPGQDPQFLISFYEKMQSDKGSIPDRFSAQQFSDYHSELNMSSLELGDSALYFCASSLSDRVDDTGELFFGEGSRLTVL.

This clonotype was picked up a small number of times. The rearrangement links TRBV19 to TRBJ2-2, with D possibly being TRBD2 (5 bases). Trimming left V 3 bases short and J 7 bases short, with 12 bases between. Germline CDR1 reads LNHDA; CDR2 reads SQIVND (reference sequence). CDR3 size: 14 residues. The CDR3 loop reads CASSIGGIVGELFF. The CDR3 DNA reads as TGTGCCAGTAGTATTGGAGGAATTGTCGGGGAGCTGTTTTTT.